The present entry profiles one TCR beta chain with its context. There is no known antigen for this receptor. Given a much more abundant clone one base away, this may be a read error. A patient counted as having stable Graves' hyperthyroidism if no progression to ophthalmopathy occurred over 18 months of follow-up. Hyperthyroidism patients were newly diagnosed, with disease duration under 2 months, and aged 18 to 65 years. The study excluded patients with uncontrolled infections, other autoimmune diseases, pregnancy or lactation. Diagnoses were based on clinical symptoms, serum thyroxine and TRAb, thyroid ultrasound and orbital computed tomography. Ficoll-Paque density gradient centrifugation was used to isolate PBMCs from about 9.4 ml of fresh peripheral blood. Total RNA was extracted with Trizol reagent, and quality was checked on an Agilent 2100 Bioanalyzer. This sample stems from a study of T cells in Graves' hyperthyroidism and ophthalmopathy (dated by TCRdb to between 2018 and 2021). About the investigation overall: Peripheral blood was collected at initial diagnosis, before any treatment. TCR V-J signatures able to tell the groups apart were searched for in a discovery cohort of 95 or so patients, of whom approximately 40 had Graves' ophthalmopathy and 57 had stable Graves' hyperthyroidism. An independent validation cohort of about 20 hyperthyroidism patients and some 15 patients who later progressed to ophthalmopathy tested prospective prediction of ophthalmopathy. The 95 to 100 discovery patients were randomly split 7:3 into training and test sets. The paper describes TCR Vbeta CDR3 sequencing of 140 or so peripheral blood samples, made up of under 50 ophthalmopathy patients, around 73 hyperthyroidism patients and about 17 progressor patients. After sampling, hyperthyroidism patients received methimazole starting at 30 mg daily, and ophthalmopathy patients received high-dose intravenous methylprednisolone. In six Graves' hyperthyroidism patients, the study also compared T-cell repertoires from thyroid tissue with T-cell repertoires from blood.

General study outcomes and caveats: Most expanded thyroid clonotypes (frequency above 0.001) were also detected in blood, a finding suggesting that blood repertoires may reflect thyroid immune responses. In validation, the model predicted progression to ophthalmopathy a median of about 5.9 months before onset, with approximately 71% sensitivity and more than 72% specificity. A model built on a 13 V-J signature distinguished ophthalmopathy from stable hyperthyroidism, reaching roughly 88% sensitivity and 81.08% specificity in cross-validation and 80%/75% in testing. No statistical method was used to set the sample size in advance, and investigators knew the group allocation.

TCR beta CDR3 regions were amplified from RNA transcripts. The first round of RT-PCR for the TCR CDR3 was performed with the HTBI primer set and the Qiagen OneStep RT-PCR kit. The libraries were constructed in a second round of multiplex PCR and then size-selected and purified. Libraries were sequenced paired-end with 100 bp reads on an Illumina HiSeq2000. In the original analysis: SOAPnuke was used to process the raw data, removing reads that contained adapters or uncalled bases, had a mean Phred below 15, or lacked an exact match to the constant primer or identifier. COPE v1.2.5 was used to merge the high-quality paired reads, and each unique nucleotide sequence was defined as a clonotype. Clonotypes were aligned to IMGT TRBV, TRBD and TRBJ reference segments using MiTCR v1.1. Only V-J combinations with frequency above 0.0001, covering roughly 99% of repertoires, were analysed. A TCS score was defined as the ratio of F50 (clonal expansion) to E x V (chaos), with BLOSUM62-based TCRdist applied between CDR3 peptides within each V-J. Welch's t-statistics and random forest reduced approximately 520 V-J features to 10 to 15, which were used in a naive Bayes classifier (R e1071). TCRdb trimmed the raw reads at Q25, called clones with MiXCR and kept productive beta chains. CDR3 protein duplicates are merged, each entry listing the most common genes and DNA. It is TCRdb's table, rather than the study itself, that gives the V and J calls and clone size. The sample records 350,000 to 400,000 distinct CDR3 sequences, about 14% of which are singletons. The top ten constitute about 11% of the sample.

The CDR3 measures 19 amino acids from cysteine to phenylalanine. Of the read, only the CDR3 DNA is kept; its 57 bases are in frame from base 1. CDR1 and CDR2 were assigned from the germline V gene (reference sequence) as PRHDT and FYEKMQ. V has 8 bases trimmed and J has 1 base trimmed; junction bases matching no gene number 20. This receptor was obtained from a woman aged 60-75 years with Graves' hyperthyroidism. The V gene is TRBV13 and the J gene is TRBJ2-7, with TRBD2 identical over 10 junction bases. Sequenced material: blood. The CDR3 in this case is CASGNGLAVAWEGSYEQYF. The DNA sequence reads TGTGCCAGCGGCAACGGACTAGCGGTCGCGTGGGAAGGGTCCTACGAGCAGTACTTC. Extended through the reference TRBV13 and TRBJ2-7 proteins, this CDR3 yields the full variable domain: AAGVIQSPRHLIKEKRETATLKCYPIPRHDTVYWYQQGPGQDPQFLISFYEKMQSDKGSIPDRFSAQQFSDYHSELNMSSLELGDSALYFCASGNGLAVAWEGSYEQYFGPGTRLTVT.